Detailed here is one T cell receptor beta chain. Its antigen target is currently unknown. It has no much larger one-base neighbor in the sample; base qualities were not kept. What the time point label conveys for this sample: baseline before first vaccination. Reading the label with the study, this specimen's treatment or condition is: meningococcal conjugate vaccine given as trial control. Vaccinee samples were obtained from the UK trials COV001 and COV002, which included a single-blind randomized controlled phase 2/3 trial of AZD1222 (ChAdOx1 nCoV-19) in healthy adults. Trial participant PBMC samples were collected at day 0 and day 28 after the second dose for TCRbeta chain sequencing. The CDR3 regions of human TCRbeta chains were analyzed by immunosequencing. As for how the authors treated the data: TCRs in the repertoires were matched against a reference library of SARS-CoV-2-specific TCRs that had been generated with the MIRA antigen-specificity platform. Breadth was defined as the fraction of unique TCRs that were SARS-CoV-2-associated, and depth was defined as the fraction of total T cells that were SARS-CoV-2-associated. Using the MIRA data, each spike-specific TCR was assigned both to the spike region to which the TCR was reactive and to a CD4 or CD8 class. Log10-transformed breadth and depth values were compared by one-way ANOVA with Sidak's multiple comparisons tests. Sourced from immuneACCESS, this table was stored by TCRdb with only in-frame sequences that have V and J called. A share of the clones is absent; for the studies checked, an unresolved V gene accounts for under half, and the remainder has no known explanation. Clone size and V and J calls were adopted from that table, with D and trimming inferred from the DNA. The sample includes about 140,000 clones, with over 85% observed a single time. The ten largest clones add up to 0.91% of the sample.

This sample was taken from a study of T cell responses to AZD1222 COVID-19 vaccine (dated by TCRdb to the early 2020s). About the full investigation: A total of under 250 trial participants underwent TCR sequencing, of whom under 220 had received two doses of AZD1222 and 26 had received two doses of the MenACWY control vaccine. Enrollment into the trials was organized by age into subgroups of 18-55, 56-69 and 70-plus years, and those subgroups contained roughly 150, 30 and 60 TCR-sequenced participants, respectively.

Results and caveats for the whole study, not just this receptor: Because no samples from the day 14 peak response were available, repertoires could be characterized only after the peak T cell response. Conclusions about previously exposed vaccinees are limited, since just a handful of AZD1222 recipients were seropositive for SARS-CoV-2 at baseline. Participants were mostly white British and included more females than males, and it was suggested by the authors that clonal diversity may have been underestimated. The 56-69-year group was small, and its depth increase did not reach significance, likely because of low power. The vaccine-associated CD4 TCRs covered the entire spike protein, and the dominant responses fell in regions 160-218 and 743-854. After two AZD1222 doses, both the breadth and the depth of spike-specific TCRs were significantly higher than at day 0 and than in MenACWY recipients. Reportedly, almost half of the unique spike-specific TCRs recognized epitopes lying outside the regions that are mutated in the B.1.351 and B.1.1.7 variants.

Inclusive of the bounding cysteine and phenylalanine, the CDR3 is 14 residues long. Here the CDR3 DNA is all that survives: 42 bases in frame from base 1. V lost 6 bases and J lost 3 bases, and the count of bases not matched to a germline gene is 4. The germline V gene encodes CDR1 SNHLY and CDR2 FYNNEI. Recombination connected TRBV2 to TRBJ2-7; the central 11 bases match TRBD2. Here the sequenced sample was peripheral blood, taken on day 0 of MenACWY control vaccination. The sequence came from an adult in good health. The CDR3 loop reads CASSTSGSDYEQYF. In nucleotides, the sequence is TGTGCCAGCAGCACTAGCGGGAGTGACTACGAGCAGTACTTC.